This is a list of T cell receptor beta chains from one sample in a study of naive and memory T cell subsets. Each CDR3 protein gets one entry after TCRdb re-called the UMI-ligation and nested PCR reads with MiXCR. This table holds some 15,000 distinct CDR3 sequences, about 5.5% found once. This specimen was skin, taken from a tuberculin skin test site. The receptors stem from an adult in good health. The CDR3 runs from the conserved cysteine through the conserved F or W. The order of the fields is J gene, D gene, V gene, clone size, CDR3 protein, CDR3 DNA. The D gene is left open where the match is weak. A row's size may be missing; if present it is once, few, many or a size class.

>TRBJ1-5|-|TRBV19|many
CASSTTDMDNQPQHF
TGTGCCAGTAGCACGACAGACATGGACAATCAGCCCCAGCATTTT
>TRBJ1-1|-|TRBV29-1|many
CSVGLPGGTEAFF
TGCAGCGTTGGATTGCCGGGAGGAACTGAAGCTTTCTTT
>TRBJ2-5|-|TRBV7-2|many
CASSAYQETQYF
TGTGCCAGCAGCGCCTACCAAGAGACCCAGTACTTC
>TRBJ1-5|-|TRBV12-3/TRBV12-4|medium-sized
CASSQPQGHQPQHF
TGTGCCAGCAGTCAACCACAAGGGCATCAGCCCCAGCATTTT
>TRBJ2-6|-|TRBV12-3/TRBV12-4|many
CASSQGAGANVLTF
TGTGCCAGCAGTCAAGGGGCCGGGGCCAACGTCCTGACTTTC
>TRBJ2-1|TRBD2|TRBV4-2|many
CASSPRTSGGAGNEQFF
TGTGCCAGCAGCCCACGGACTAGCGGGGGGGCCGGGAATGAGCAGTTCTTC
>TRBJ2-2|TRBD2|TRBV7-2|medium-sized
CASSHQLAGNTGELFF
TGTGCCAGCAGCCACCAACTAGCGGGGAACACCGGGGAGCTGTTTTTT
>TRBJ2-7|-|TRBV2|medium-sized
CATRRDRSYEQYF
TGTGCCACCAGGAGGGACAGATCCTACGAGCAGTACTTC
>TRBJ2-3|-|TRBV20-1|many
CSARGTDTQYF
TGCAGTGCTAGAGGGACAGATACGCAGTATTTT
>TRBJ2-5|-|TRBV27|many
CASSFGGPGETQYF
TGTGCCAGCAGTTTCGGGGGCCCCGGAGAGACCCAGTACTTC
>TRBJ2-7|-|TRBV20-1|many
CSARDLGTIYEQYF
TGCAGTGCTAGAGATCTAGGGACAATTTACGAGCAGTACTTC
>TRBJ2-3|-|TRBV20-1|medium-sized
CSASSLAGSSDTQYF
TGCAGTGCTAGCTCTCTGGCGGGGTCGTCGGATACGCAGTATTTT
>TRBJ2-3|TRBD2|TRBV20-1|-
CSASPSGGGTDTQYF
TGCAGTGCTAGCCCTAGCGGGGGGGGCACAGATACGCAGTATTTT
>TRBJ1-2|TRBD1|TRBV9|-
CASSAVTGGIYGYTF
TGTGCCAGCAGCGCTGTGACAGGGGGTATCTATGGCTACACCTTC
>TRBJ2-3|-|TRBV6-2/TRBV6-3|many
CASSWLTDTQYF
TGTGCCAGCAGTTGGCTCACAGATACGCAGTATTTT
>TRBJ2-3|TRBD2|TRBV20-1|-
CSARAASGRTDTQYF
TGCAGTGCTAGAGCGGCTAGCGGGCGCACAGATACGCAGTATTTT
>TRBJ2-3|TRBD1|TRBV5-1|many
CASSLRGQGTDTQYF
TGCGCCAGCAGCTTGCGGGGACAGGGGACAGATACGCAGTATTTT
>TRBJ1-1|-|TRBV2|many
CASSEGVGTEAFF
TGTGCCAGCAGTGAAGGGGTTGGGACTGAAGCTTTCTTT
>TRBJ1-5|-|TRBV4-2|medium-sized
CASSQDWANQPQHF
TGTGCCAGCAGCCAAGATTGGGCCAATCAGCCCCAGCATTTT
>TRBJ2-4|-|TRBV5-1|many
CASSLDAIRGKNIQYF
TGCGCCAGCAGCTTGGACGCTATTCGGGGGAAAAACATTCAGTACTTC
>TRBJ1-1|TRBD1|TRBV10-3|-
CAISSWGQENTEAFF
TGTGCCATCAGCTCATGGGGACAGGAGAACACTGAAGCTTTCTTT
>TRBJ2-3|-|TRBV5-5|many
CASSLVGAGADTQYF
TGTGCCAGCAGCTTGGTGGGGGCTGGGGCAGATACGCAGTATTTT
>TRBJ2-1|TRBD2|TRBV7-3|many
CASSLTLAGGPSTYNEQFF
TGTGCCAGCAGCTTAACACTAGCGGGGGGCCCCTCAACATACAATGAGCAGTTCTTC
>TRBJ2-2|TRBD1|TRBV5-1|many
CASSTGQGRMTGELFF
TGCGCCAGCAGCACCGGACAGGGCAGAATGACCGGGGAGCTGTTTTTT
>TRBJ2-5|TRBD2|TRBV7-2|many
CASSLALAGGQETQYF
TGTGCCAGCAGCTTAGCGCTGGCGGGGGGACAAGAGACCCAGTACTTC
>TRBJ2-3|TRBD2|TRBV20-1|many
CSASGGGYSSTDTQYF
TGCAGTGCTTCCGGGGGGGGATATTCTAGCACAGATACGCAGTATTTT
>TRBJ2-1|TRBD1|TRBV27|many
CASSFRPDRAFHEQFF
TGTGCCAGCAGTTTTCGACCGGACAGGGCCTTTCATGAGCAGTTCTTC
>TRBJ2-5|TRBD2|TRBV9|many
CASSKEGTSGALGETQYF
TGTGCCAGCAGCAAAGAGGGGACTAGCGGGGCCCTCGGGGAGACCCAGTACTTC
>TRBJ1-1|-|TRBV5-1|many
CASSNGQPNTEAFF
TGCGCCAGCAGCAATGGACAGCCGAACACTGAAGCTTTCTTT
>TRBJ2-3|-|TRBV7-2|few
CASSSYMSTDTQYF
TGTGCCAGCAGCAGTTATATGAGCACAGATACGCAGTATTTT
>TRBJ1-2|-|TRBV6-2/TRBV6-3|many
CASKPTPVNYGYTF
TGTGCCAGCAAGCCAACGCCAGTGAACTATGGCTACACCTTC
>TRBJ1-5|TRBD1|TRBV2|few
CASRGGTASGNQPQHF
TGTGCCAGCAGAGGGGGGACAGCGAGTGGTAATCAGCCCCAGCATTTT
>TRBJ2-4|TRBD1|TRBV6-2/TRBV6-3|many
CASSLTGTGLDIQYF
TGTGCCAGCAGCTTAACCGGGACAGGGTTGGACATTCAGTACTTC
>TRBJ2-7|-|TRBV18|many
CASSPQGQGPYEQYF
TGTGCCAGCTCACCACAAGGGCAGGGACCCTACGAGCAGTACTTC
>TRBJ2-7|TRBD1|TRBV6-1|many
CASSEGDSSYEQYF
TGTGCCAGCAGTGAAGGGGACAGCTCCTACGAGCAGTACTTC
>TRBJ2-1|-|TRBV20-1|many
CSASGGFSYNEQFF
TGCAGTGCTAGCGGGGGCTTCTCCTACAATGAGCAGTTCTTC
>TRBJ1-1|TRBD1|TRBV7-3|many
CASSTQGANTEAFF
TGTGCCAGCAGCACCCAGGGGGCGAACACTGAAGCTTTCTTT
>TRBJ1-5|-|TRBV6-6|few
CASSRPHSKGQPQHF
TGTGCCAGCAGTCGACCGCATTCTAAGGGGCAGCCCCAGCATTTT
>TRBJ2-1|-|TRBV7-3|many
CASSSRGTRQFF
TGTGCCAGCAGCTCGAGGGGGACTCGGCAGTTCTTC
>TRBJ1-6|-|TRBV7-9|medium-sized
CASSLQGSGNSPLHF
TGTGCCAGCAGCTTACAGGGCTCGGGGAATTCACCCCTCCACTTT
>TRBJ2-2|-|TRBV7-2|many
CASSLARSRTGELFF
TGTGCCAGCAGCTTAGCGCGGTCCAGAACCGGGGAGCTGTTTTTT
>TRBJ2-7|-|TRBV7-9|many
CASSSGHYEQYF
TGTGCCAGCAGCTCGGGCCATTACGAGCAGTACTTC
>TRBJ1-1|-|TRBV12-3/TRBV12-4|-
CASSSTQPGNTEAFF
TGTGCCAGCAGTTCTACCCAGCCCGGAAACACTGAAGCTTTCTTT
>TRBJ2-7|TRBD1|TRBV20-1|many
CSAREGTGRSYEQYF
TGCAGTGCTAGAGAAGGGACAGGTCGATCCTACGAGCAGTACTTC
>TRBJ1-5|-|TRBV20-1|many
CSASEGLNNQPQHF
TGCAGTGCTAGCGAAGGGCTTAACAATCAGCCCCAGCATTTT
>TRBJ1-4|-|TRBV4-3|many
CASSQEGWRGGNEKLFF
TGCGCCAGCAGCCAAGAAGGGTGGAGGGGGGGGAATGAAAAACTGTTTTTT
>TRBJ1-5|-|TRBV29-1|many
CSVRGRNNQPQHF
TGCAGCGTTAGAGGCCGCAACAATCAGCCCCAGCATTTT
>TRBJ1-2|-|TRBV7-2|medium-sized
CASSLSGAAGAGYTF
TGTGCCAGCAGCTTGAGCGGAGCTGCGGGGGCTGGCTACACCTTC
>TRBJ2-7|TRBD2|TRBV5-1|medium-sized
CASSLGLAGTYEQYF
TGCGCCAGCAGCCTCGGACTAGCGGGGACCTACGAGCAGTACTTC
>TRBJ1-1|TRBD1|TRBV20-1|few
CRATGGGTEAFF
TGCAGGGCGACAGGGGGGGGGACTGAAGCTTTCTTT
>TRBJ1-2|-|TRBV4-3|many
CASSQFRGGYGYTF
TGCGCCAGCAGCCAATTTCGGGGAGGATATGGCTACACCTTC
>TRBJ1-3|-|TRBV12-3/TRBV12-4|many
CASRQLTGSGNTIYF
TGTGCCAGCAGGCAACTAACAGGATCTGGAAACACCATATATTTT
>TRBJ2-5|-|TRBV11-2|many
CASSRGSETQYF
TGTGCCAGCAGCAGGGGGTCGGAGACCCAGTACTTC
>TRBJ1-5|-|TRBV19|many
CASSIVGGPGQPQHF
TGTGCCAGTAGTATTGTCGGGGGCCCGGGACAGCCCCAGCATTTT